This T cell receptor beta chain derives from a study of cytomegalovirus exposure and HLA in healthy donors. With respect to this clone: The antigen remains undetermined.

Findings and limits, study-wide: TCR beta chain V- and J-gene trimming was linked, in a later analysis, to a missense variant in DCLRE1C. There were a few CMV-associated chains whose specificity for CMV antigens was confirmed in vitro. Analyses of presence and absence presupposed an approximately uniform sequencing depth across donors.

The CDR3 extends over 13 amino acids. CDR1 and CDR2 (germline): LNHDA, SQIVND (reference sequence). After removal of 1 base from V and 12 bases from J, the junction contained 8 bases not matched to a gene. Primers: 60 Vbeta forward and 13 Jbeta reverse. As processed by the authors: In a later analysis, the count reached some 75 million unique TCR beta chains, with approximately 10 million shared. The assay was immunoSEQ multiplex PCR, and TCRdb's table has in-frame clones only and misses some. That table furnishes V, J and clone size, whereas the DNA furnished D and trimming. The sample includes 140,000 or so clones, more than 60% of them seen just once.

Input material: PBMCs. The source of this sequence is a male donor in good health and CMV-seronegative. The V and J genes are TRBV19 and TRBJ1-2, with 7 bases fitting TRBD1. The DNA for the CDR3 is TGTGCCAGTAGTATAGTTGGCCAGGGGGAGCACACCTTC. Its translation is CASSIVGQGEHTF.